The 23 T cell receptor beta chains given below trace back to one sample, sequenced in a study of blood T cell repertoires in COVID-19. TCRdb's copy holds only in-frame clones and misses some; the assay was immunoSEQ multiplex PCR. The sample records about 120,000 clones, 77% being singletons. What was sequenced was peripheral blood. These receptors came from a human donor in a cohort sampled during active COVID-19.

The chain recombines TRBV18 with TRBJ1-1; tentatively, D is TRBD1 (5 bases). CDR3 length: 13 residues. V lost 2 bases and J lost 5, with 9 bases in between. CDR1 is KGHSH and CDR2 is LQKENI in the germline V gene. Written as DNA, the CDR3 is TGTGCCAGCTCACCAGGGGCCAGAACTGAAGCTTTCTTT. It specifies CASSPGARTEAFF.

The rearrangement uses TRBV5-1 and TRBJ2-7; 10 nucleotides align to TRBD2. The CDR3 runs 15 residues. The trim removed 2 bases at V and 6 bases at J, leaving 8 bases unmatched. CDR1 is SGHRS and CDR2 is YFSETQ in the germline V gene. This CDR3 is CASSFSLAGGVEQYF. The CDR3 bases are TGCGCCAGCAGCTTCTCTTTAGCGGGAGGTGTCGAGCAGTACTTC.

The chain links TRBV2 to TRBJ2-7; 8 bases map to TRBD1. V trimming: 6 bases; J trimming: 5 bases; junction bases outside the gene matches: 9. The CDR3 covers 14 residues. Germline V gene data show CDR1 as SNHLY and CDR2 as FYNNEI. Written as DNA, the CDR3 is TGTGCCAGCAGGGGATGGACAGGGATCAACGAGCAGTACTTC. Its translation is CASRGWTGINEQYF.

The CDR3 nucleotides are TGTGCCAGCAGCTTCCCGACAGATACGCAGTATTTT. Encoded protein: CASSFPTDTQYF. The genes are TRBV11-2 and TRBJ2-3; D not resolved. CDR1 is SGHAT and CDR2 is FQNNGV in the germline V gene. The length of the CDR3 is 12 residues. V shed 3 bases and J shed 3 bases, with 4 bases lying between them.

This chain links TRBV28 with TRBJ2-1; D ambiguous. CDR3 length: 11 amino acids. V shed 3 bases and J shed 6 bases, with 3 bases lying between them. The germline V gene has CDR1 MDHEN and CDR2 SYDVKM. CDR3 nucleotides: TGTGCCAGCAGTTTTATCAATGAGCAGTTCTTC. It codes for CASSFINEQFF.

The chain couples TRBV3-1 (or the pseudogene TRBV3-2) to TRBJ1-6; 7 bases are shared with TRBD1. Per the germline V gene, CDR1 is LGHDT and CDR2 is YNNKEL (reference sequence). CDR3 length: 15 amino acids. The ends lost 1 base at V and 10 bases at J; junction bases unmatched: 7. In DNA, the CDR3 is TGTGCCAGCAGCCAAGGAGGCAGGGGGGAATCACCCCTCCACTTT. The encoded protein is CASSQGGRGESPLHF.

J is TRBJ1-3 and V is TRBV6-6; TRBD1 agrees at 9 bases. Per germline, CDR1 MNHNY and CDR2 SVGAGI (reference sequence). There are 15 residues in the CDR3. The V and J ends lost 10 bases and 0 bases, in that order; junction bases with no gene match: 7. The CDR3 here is CATGTGGSSGNTIYF. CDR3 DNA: TGTGCCACCGGAACAGGGGGCTCCTCTGGAAACACCATATATTTT.

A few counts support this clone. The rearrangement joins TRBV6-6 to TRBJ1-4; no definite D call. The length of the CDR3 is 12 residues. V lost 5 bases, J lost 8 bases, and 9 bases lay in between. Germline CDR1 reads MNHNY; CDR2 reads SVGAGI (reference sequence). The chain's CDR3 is CASSQLGEKLFF. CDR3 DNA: TGTGCCAGCAGTCAACTCGGGGAAAAACTGTTTTTT.

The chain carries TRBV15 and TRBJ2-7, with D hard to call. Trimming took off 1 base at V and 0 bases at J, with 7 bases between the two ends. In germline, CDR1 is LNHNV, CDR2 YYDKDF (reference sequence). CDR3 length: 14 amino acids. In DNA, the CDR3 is TGTGCCACCAGCAGAGGTGGCACCTCCTACGAGCAGTACTTC. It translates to CATSRGGTSYEQYF.

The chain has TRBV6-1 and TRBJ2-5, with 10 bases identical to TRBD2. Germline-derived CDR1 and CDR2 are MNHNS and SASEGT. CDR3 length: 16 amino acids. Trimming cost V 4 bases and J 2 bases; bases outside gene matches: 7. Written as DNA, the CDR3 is TGTGCCAGCAGTGGGAGCGGACTAGCGGCACAAGAGACCCAGTACTTC. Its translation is CASSGSGLAAQETQYF.

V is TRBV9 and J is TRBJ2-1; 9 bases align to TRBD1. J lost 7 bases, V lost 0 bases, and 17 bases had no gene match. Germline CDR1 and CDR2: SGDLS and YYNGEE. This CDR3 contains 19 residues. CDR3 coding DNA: TGTGCCAGCAGCGTAGTACCCTCCGGAGTCGGGACAGGGAGAAATGAGCAGTTCTTC. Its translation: CASSVVPSGVGTGRNEQFF. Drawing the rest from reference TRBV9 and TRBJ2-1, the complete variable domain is DSGVTQTPKHLITATGQRVTLRCSPRSGDLSVYWYQQSLDQGLQFLIQYYNGEERAKGNILERFSAQQFPDLHSELNLSSLELGDSALYFCASSVVPSGVGTGRNEQFFGPGTRLTVL.

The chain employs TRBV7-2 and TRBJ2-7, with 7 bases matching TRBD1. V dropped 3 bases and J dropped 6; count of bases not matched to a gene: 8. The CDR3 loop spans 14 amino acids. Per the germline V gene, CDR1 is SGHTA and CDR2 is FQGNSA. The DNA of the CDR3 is TGTGCCAGCAGCTTCTGGGACAGTTCGGGCGAGCAGTACTTC. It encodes CASSFWDSSGEQYF.

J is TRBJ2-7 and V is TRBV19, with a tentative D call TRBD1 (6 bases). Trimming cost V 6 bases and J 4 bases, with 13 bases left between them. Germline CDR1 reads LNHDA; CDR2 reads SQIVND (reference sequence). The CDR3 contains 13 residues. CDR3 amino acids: CASRGGETYEQYF. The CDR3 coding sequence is TGTGCCAGTAGAGGGGGAGAAACGTACGAGCAGTACTTC.

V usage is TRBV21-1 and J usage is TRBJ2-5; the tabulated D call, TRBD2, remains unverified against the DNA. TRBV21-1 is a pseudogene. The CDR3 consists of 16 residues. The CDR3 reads CASSNREEKAEETQYF. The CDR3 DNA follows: TGTGCCAGCAGCAACAGGGAGGAGAAGGCAGAAGAGACCCAGTACTTC.

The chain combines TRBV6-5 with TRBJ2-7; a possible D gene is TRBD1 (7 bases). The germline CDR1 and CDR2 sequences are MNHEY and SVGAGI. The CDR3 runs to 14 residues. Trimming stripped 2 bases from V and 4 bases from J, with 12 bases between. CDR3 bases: TGTGCCAGCAGTTACGCAGGGGGGAGATACGAGCAGTACTTC. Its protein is CASSYAGGRYEQYF.

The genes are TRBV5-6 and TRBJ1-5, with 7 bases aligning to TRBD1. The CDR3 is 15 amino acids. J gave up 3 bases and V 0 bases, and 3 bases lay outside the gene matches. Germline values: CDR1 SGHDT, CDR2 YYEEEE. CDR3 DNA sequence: TGTGCCAGCAGCTTGGGGGGACAGTCCAATCAGCCCCAGCATTTT. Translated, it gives CASSLGGQSNQPQHF.

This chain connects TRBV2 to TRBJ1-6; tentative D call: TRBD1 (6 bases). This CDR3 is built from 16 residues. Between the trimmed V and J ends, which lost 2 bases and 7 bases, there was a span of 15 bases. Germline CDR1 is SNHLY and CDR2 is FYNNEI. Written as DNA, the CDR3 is TGTGCCAGCAGTGAAATCCTTACAGGGTACAATTCACCCCTCCACTTT. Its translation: CASSEILTGYNSPLHF.

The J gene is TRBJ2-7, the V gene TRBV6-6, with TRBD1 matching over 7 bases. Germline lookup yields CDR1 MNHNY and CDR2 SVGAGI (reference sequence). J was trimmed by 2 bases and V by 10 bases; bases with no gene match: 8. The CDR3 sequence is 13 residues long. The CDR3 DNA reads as TGTGCCACTTCCGGGACAGCGACCTACGAGCAGTACTTC. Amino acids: CATSGTATYEQYF.

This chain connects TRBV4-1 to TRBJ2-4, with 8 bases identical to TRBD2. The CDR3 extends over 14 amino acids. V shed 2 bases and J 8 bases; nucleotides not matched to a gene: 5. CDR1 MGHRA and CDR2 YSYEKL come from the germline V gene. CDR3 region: CASSQLVGGDIQYF. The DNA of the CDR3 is TGCGCCAGCAGCCAACTCGTCGGGGGGGACATTCAGTACTTC.

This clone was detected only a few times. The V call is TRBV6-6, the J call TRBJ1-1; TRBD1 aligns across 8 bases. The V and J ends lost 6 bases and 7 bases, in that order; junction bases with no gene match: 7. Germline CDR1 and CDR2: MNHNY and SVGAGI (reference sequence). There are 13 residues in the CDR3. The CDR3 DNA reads TGTGCCAGCAGGGTGGACAGGGTTGATGAAGCTTTCTTT. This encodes CASRVDRVDEAFF.

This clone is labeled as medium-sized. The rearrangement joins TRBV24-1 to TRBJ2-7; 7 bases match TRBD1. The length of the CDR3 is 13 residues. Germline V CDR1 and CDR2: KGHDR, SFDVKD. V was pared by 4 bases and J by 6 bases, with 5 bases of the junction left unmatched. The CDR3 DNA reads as TGTGCCACCAGTGAGGCGACAGGGTTCGAGCAGTACTTC. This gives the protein CATSEATGFEQYF.

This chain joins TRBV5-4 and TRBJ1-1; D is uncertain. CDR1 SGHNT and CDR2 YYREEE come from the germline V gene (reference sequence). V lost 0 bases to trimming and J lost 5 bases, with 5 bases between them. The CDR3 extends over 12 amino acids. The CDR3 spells CASSLGVTEAFF. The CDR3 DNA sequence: TGTGCCAGCAGCTTGGGAGTAACTGAAGCTTTCTTT.

The CDR3, as DNA: TGTGCCACCCGGGAGGGGGCAGAGCAGTACTTC. Translation gives CATREGAEQYF. The chain couples TRBV10-3 to TRBJ2-7, with D possibly being TRBD2 (8 bases). Germline V gene sequence: CDR1 ENHRY, CDR2 SYGVKD. The length of the CDR3 is 11 residues. Trimming removed 10 bases at V and 7 bases at J, with 14 bases between.